One T cell receptor (beta chain) is described in this entry. This clonotype has a count of ten or more. The clone's antigen remains unknown. No base quality information exists; no much larger clone differs at one position. This record comes from a study of early T cells in non-severe SARS-CoV-2 infection (dated by TCRdb to the early 2020s). Some background on the complete study: Because TCR sequencing was done on bulk RNA from unsorted whole blood, the alpha and beta chains could not be paired.

Findings and caveats that apply to the study as a whole: Matching against VDJdb was skewed toward anti-spike CD8 responses, likely underestimated virus-specific expansions, and missed private and CD4 specificities.

The CDR3, cysteine through phenylalanine, is 14 amino acids long. Just the 42-base CDR3 DNA is kept, in frame starting at base 1. CDR1 SGHRS and CDR2 YFSETQ are derived from the germline V gene. Germline trimming amounts to 4 bases on V and 4 bases on J, with 5 as the count of junction bases outside the gene matches. Receptors were amplified or captured by 5' RACE. Sequencing was performed on a NextSeq 500. Unique molecular identifiers were attached to individual cDNA molecules in the TCR library protocol so that sequencing error and PCR bias could be corrected. Both TCR alpha and beta chains were sequenced, and tight co-correlation was observed between alpha and beta sequence abundances in each sample. The study's own analysis went as follows. Decombinator V4 was used to annotate TCR sequences for V gene, J gene and CDR3. TCRs were defined as expanded if a significant change between any two time points was detected under a Poisson model with p below 0.0001. TCR abundances were normalised to the total number of TCRs sequenced in each sample and reported as counts per million. TRAV1-2 paired with TRAJ12, TRAJ20 or TRAJ33 defined MAIT TCRs, while TRAV10 paired with TRAJ18 defined iNKT TCRs. A search of VDJdb, accessed on 1 November 2021, was run for TCRs annotated to CMV, EBV and SARS-CoV-2, with TCRs annotated for multiple antigens excluded. TCRdb reran the public reads through fastp at Q25 and MiXCR, keeping productive beta chains. Identical CDR3 proteins give one entry, which carries the most common genes and DNA. TCRdb assigned the V and J calls; the authors' analysis was not used. The sample table records roughly 40,000 distinct CDR3 sequences; under 8% of these occur just once. The ten largest clones capture over 4.5% of the sample.

A case-control design nested within a healthcare worker cohort in London, UK, was used, with weekly nasopharyngeal swab PCR tests and blood sampling performed. Healthcare workers were recruited between 23 and 31 March 2020, during the week of the UK lockdown, and were followed weekly for up to roughly 16 weeks. The sequence was obtained from an adult who was a healthcare worker with PCR-confirmed SARS-CoV-2 infection or an uninfected control (not recorded which). Sequencing was carried out using whole blood. The chain was built from TRBV5-1 and TRBJ1-1; 9 bases in the junction line up with TRBD1. CDR3 region: CASSSKTGGTEAFF. The nucleotide sequence reads as follows: TGCGCCAGCAGCAGTAAGACAGGGGGCACTGAAGCTTTCTTT.